This is a list of T cell receptor beta chains from one sample in a study of T cell repertoires in cytomegalovirus infection. For these receptors, no antigen is known. TCRdb used MiXCR to reprocess the reads, holding one entry per CDR3 protein. Of about 360,000 distinct CDR3 sequences in the sample, roughly 34% are singletons; the top ten hold 13%. The sample was cultured PBMCs, taken from culture after CMV antigen stimulation. All receptors derive from a human donor in good health (CMV status not recorded). Some clones in this sample may be carry-over from other donors' samples. Each CDR3 is given with its conserved first and last residue. D genes are given only for firm matches. The listing skips clone size in some rows; elsewhere it reads once, few, many or a size class.

TRBV11-2,14,NA,few,TRBJ2-7,CASSLGVRYYEQYF,TGTGCCAGCAGCTTAGGGGTCAGGTACTACGAGCAGTACTTC
TRBV7-2,12,NA,NA,TRBJ2-1,CASTGSYNEQFF,TGTGCCAGCACCGGCTCCTACAATGAGCAGTTCTTC
TRBV6-2/TRBV6-3,15,NA,NA,TRBJ1-1,CASSYSSSLGTEAFF,TGTGCCAGCAGTTACTCCAGCTCGTTGGGCACTGAAGCTTTCTTT
TRBV19,14,NA,NA,TRBJ1-2,CASTRGGGEEGYTF,TGTGCCAGTACCAGAGGAGGCGGCGAGGAGGGCTACACCTTC
TRBV11-2,15,NA,NA,TRBJ1-1,CASSSTGNMNTEAFF,TGTGCCAGCAGCTCAACAGGGAACATGAACACTGAAGCTTTCTTT
TRBV7-2,15,NA,many,TRBJ1-2,CASSLRGSGGYGYTF,TGTGCCAGCAGCTTACGAGGGAGCGGGGGCTATGGCTACACCTTC
TRBV7-6,13,NA,many,TRBJ2-1,CASSLGVGYEQFF,TGTGCCAGCAGCCTAGGGGTCGGGTATGAGCAGTTCTTC
TRBV28,13,TRBD2,few,TRBJ2-1,CASSLGLAGRAFF,TGTGCCAGCAGTTTGGGACTAGCGGGGAGGGCGTTCTTC
TRBV7-2,15,NA,few,TRBJ2-3,CASSRQGSGTDTQYF,TGTGCCAGCAGCCGTCAGGGGTCAGGCACAGATACGCAGTATTTT
TRBV7-7,15,NA,NA,TRBJ2-5,CASSLQGGAQETQYF,TGTGCCAGCAGCTTGCAGGGTGGGGCTCAAGAGACCCAGTACTTC
TRBV9,11,NA,NA,TRBJ1-2,CASSVDVLYTF,TGTGCCAGCAGCGTAGACGTGCTCTACACCTTC
TRBV12-3/TRBV12-4,13,NA,many,TRBJ2-3,CASSPRDRDTQYF,TGTGCCAGCAGCCCCCGGGACCGAGATACGCAGTATTTT
TRBV5-1,15,TRBD2,NA,TRBJ2-3,CASSLGLALTDTQYF,TGCGCCAGCAGCTTGGGACTAGCCCTCACAGATACGCAGTATTTT
TRBV7-8,13,NA,NA,TRBJ2-3,CASSFSRSDTQYF,TGTGCCAGCAGCTTTTCTAGGTCAGATACGCAGTATTTT
TRBV18,15,TRBD2,NA,TRBJ2-7,CASSLPSGNSYEQYF,TGTGCCAGCTCACTCCCTAGCGGGAATTCCTACGAGCAGTACTTC
TRBV6-6,16,NA,NA,TRBJ1-5,CASSYNSDISNQPQHF,TGTGCCAGCAGTTACAACTCCGACATATCAAATCAGCCCCAGCATTTT
TRBV6-6,14,NA,NA,TRBJ2-2,CASKTPANTGELFF,TGTGCCAGCAAAACACCAGCGAACACCGGGGAGCTGTTTTTT
TRBV12-3/TRBV12-4,14,TRBD2,NA,TRBJ2-7,CASRPSGRGYEQYF,TGTGCCAGCAGGCCGAGCGGGAGGGGCTACGAGCAGTACTTC
TRBV27,14,NA,NA,TRBJ2-1,CASSLRERDNEQFF,TGTGCCAGCAGTTTGAGGGAGCGGGACAATGAGCAGTTCTTC
TRBV7-8,16,TRBD1,NA,TRBJ1-1,CASSLAATGDHTEAFF,TGTGCCAGCAGCTTAGCGGCTACAGGGGATCACACTGAAGCTTTCTTT
TRBV5-1,15,TRBD2,few,TRBJ2-1,CASSPAGTSGNEQFF,TGCGCCAGCAGCCCTGCCGGGACTAGCGGTAATGAGCAGTTCTTC
TRBV28,13,NA,NA,TRBJ1-1,CASTPDRGSEAFF,TGTGCCAGCACCCCAGATCGGGGATCTGAAGCTTTCTTT
TRBV28,17,TRBD2,NA,TRBJ2-5,CASSLSRASGYQETQYF,TGTGCCAGCAGTTTGTCCCGGGCTAGCGGGTACCAAGAGACCCAGTACTTC
TRBV11-2,14,NA,few,TRBJ2-5,CASSLGVAQETQYF,TGTGCCAGCAGCTTAGGGGTCGCTCAAGAGACCCAGTACTTC
TRBV6-2/TRBV6-3,12,NA,NA,TRBJ1-2,CASSITNYGYTF,TGTGCCAGCAGTATCACCAACTATGGCTACACCTTC
TRBV11-2,14,TRBD1,many,TRBJ1-6,CASRRTGADSPLHF,TGTGCCAGCAGGCGGACAGGGGCAGATTCACCCCTCCACTTT
TRBV4-3,17,TRBD1,NA,TRBJ2-7,CASSRSTGTGVAYEQYF,TGCGCCAGCAGCCGATCCACCGGGACAGGGGTTGCCTACGAGCAGTACTTC
TRBV5-1,13,NA,NA,TRBJ2-7,CASSPGAEYEQYF,TGCGCCAGCAGCCCAGGGGCTGAGTACGAGCAGTACTTC
TRBV28,15,TRBD1,NA,TRBJ2-7,CASTVGQGATYEQYF,TGTGCCAGCACTGTGGGACAGGGGGCGACCTACGAGCAGTACTTC
TRBV5-1,14,NA,NA,TRBJ2-3,CASSLARDTDTQYF,TGCGCCAGCAGCTTGGCAAGGGATACAGATACGCAGTATTTT
TRBV19,15,TRBD1,NA,TRBJ1-5,CASSIVFRGDQPQHF,TGTGCCAGTAGTATTGTGTTCAGGGGGGATCAGCCCCAGCATTTT
TRBV11-2,14,NA,NA,TRBJ2-1,CASREEQGYNEQFF,TGTGCCAGCAGGGAGGAACAGGGTTACAATGAGCAGTTCTTC
TRBV5-1,15,TRBD1,few,TRBJ2-7,CASSLSPGQGVEQYF,TGCGCCAGCAGCTTATCCCCGGGACAGGGTGTCGAGCAGTACTTC
TRBV19,21,TRBD2,few,TRBJ2-1,CASSRGRMGLAGVFKYNEQFF,TGTGCCAGTAGTAGGGGACGCATGGGACTAGCGGGAGTTTTTAAGTACAATGAGCAGTTCTTC
TRBV29-1,14,TRBD1,NA,TRBJ1-2,CSVETTGNDYGYTF,TGCAGCGTTGAAACGACAGGGAACGACTATGGCTACACCTTC
TRBV7-6,16,NA,NA,TRBJ1-1,CASSLPEWLMNTEAFF,TGTGCCAGCAGCTTACCCGAGTGGTTAATGAACACTGAAGCTTTCTTT
TRBV6-1,11,NA,many,TRBJ2-7,CASSKLGEQYF,TGTGCCAGCAGCAAACTGGGGGAGCAGTACTTC
TRBV11-2,18,TRBD1,once,TRBJ1-1,CASSLDRALDRDNTEAFF,TGTGCCAGCAGCTTAGATCGGGCTCTTGACAGGGACAACACTGAAGCTTTCTTT
TRBV6-5,15,NA,NA,TRBJ2-5,CASSLFREFQETQYF,TGTGCCAGCAGTTTGTTCAGGGAATTCCAAGAGACCCAGTACTTC
TRBV7-8,17,NA,many,TRBJ1-1,CASSPPLGRGKDTEAFF,TGTGCCAGCAGCCCCCCCCTGGGAAGGGGCAAGGACACTGAAGCTTTCTTT
TRBV7-9,14,NA,few,TRBJ2-1,CASTRARVFDEQFF,TGTGCCAGCACCCGAGCCAGGGTTTTTGATGAGCAGTTCTTC
TRBV12-3/TRBV12-4,15,NA,NA,TRBJ1-5,CASSLDWDGNQPQHF,TGTGCCAGCAGTTTAGATTGGGACGGGAATCAGCCCCAGCATTTT
TRBV3-1,16,NA,few,TRBJ2-6,CASTETGKVGANVLTF,TGTGCCAGCACCGAGACAGGAAAAGTTGGGGCCAACGTCCTGACTTTC
TRBV6-1,15,NA,NA,TRBJ2-1,CASSYGAGYRNEQFF,TGTGCCAGCAGTTACGGGGCAGGGTACCGTAATGAGCAGTTCTTC
TRBV7-2,15,NA,many,TRBJ2-7,CASSPSPGFSYEQYF,TGTGCCAGCAGCCCTTCGCCGGGCTTCTCCTACGAGCAGTACTTC
TRBV5-1,14,NA,NA,TRBJ2-5,CASTPASGQETQYF,TGCGCCAGCACCCCTGCCAGCGGACAAGAGACCCAGTACTTC
TRBV12-3/TRBV12-4,17,NA,NA,TRBJ2-2,CASRLTTGILNTGELFF,TGTGCCAGCAGACTAACGACCGGGATCTTGAACACCGGGGAGCTGTTTTTT
TRBV6-2/TRBV6-3,12,NA,NA,TRBJ2-1,CASSGKFNEQFF,TGTGCCTCCTCAGGGAAGTTCAATGAGCAGTTCTTC
TRBV24-1,12,NA,NA,TRBJ1-5,CATSDPDQPQHF,TGTGCCACCAGTGATCCTGATCAGCCCCAGCATTTT
TRBV19,17,TRBD1,NA,TRBJ1-2,CASTQDRGGTPNYGYTF,TGTGCCAGTACCCAGGACAGGGGCGGCACCCCTAACTATGGCTACACCTTC
TRBV20-1,13,NA,few,TRBJ1-2,CSASPGRVNGYTF,TGCAGTGCTAGCCCCGGCAGGGTGAATGGCTACACCTTC
TRBV4-3,14,NA,few,TRBJ2-1,CASSRDSVYNEQFF,TGCGCCAGCAGCCGGGACTCCGTCTACAATGAGCAGTTCTTC
TRBV27,14,TRBD1,few,TRBJ1-5,CASRGQGIDQPQHF,TGTGCCAGCAGGGGACAGGGTATCGATCAGCCCCAGCATTTT
TRBV7-2,17,NA,few,TRBJ2-4,CASSSSVTELAKNIQYF,TGTGCCAGCAGCTCCTCGGTGACTGAACTAGCCAAAAACATTCAGTACTTC
TRBV6-2/TRBV6-3,17,NA,few,TRBJ2-6,CASSYSRSLSGANVLTF,TGTGCCAGCAGTTACTCGCGCAGCCTCTCTGGGGCCAACGTCCTGACTTTC
TRBV7-8,14,NA,few,TRBJ1-3,CASHRGESGNTIYF,TGTGCCAGCCATAGAGGGGAATCTGGAAACACCATATATTTT
TRBV15,16,TRBD2,NA,TRBJ2-3,CATSGLAGVSTDTQYF,TGTGCCACCAGCGGATTAGCGGGAGTAAGCACAGATACGCAGTATTTT